The T cell receptor (beta chain) described here comes from a study of shared clonotypes between healthy human individuals. Method: immunoSEQ multiplex PCR; TCRdb's copy keeps in-frame clones and lacks some. The repertoire consists of 760,000 or so clones, with 96% occurring once and the leading ten covering less than 0.25%. Trimming removed 4 bases from V and 7 bases from J, with 11 bases in between. The germline V gene encodes CDR1 SGDLS and CDR2 YYNGEE. The CDR3 extends over 12 amino acids. Naive CD8 cells lacked CD45RO, underwent positive selection for CCR7 and left out terminally differentiated effector memory CD45RA+ cells.

This receptor was obtained from a man aged 25-45 years in good health. J is TRBJ1-2 and V is TRBV9; D is undetermined. The source material was naive CD8+ T cells sorted from blood. The CDR3 sequence: CASSPRDRGYTF. CDR3 DNA sequence: TGTGCCAGCAGCCCCCGTGATCGTGGCTACACCTTC.